This T cell receptor (beta chain) comes out of a study of CD8 T cells in Susac syndrome. V lost 3 bases and J lost 5, with 8 bases in between. CDR3 size: 13 residues. Germline values: CDR1 SGHAT, CDR2 FQNNGV. The authors reverse transcribed roughly 0.5 to 1 ug RNA with random hexamers. TCRdb analysed the immunoSEQ multiplex PCR reads with MiXCR anew, one entry per CDR3 protein. This sample carries approximately 150,000 distinct CDR3 sequences, roughly 94% of them seen once, and the ten largest clones take 0.075% to 0.1%. J is TRBJ2-1 and V is TRBV11-2; D gene unclear. The specimen sequenced was CD4+ T cells from PBMCs. The clonotype originates from a human donor in good health. The CDR3 sequence is CASSFQLHNEQFF. The CDR3 coding sequence is TGTGCCAGCAGCTTCCAACTCCACAATGAGCAGTTCTTC.